The 28 T cell receptor beta chains below were found in one sample sequenced in a study of beta chain features in type 1 diabetes (dated by TCRdb to the late 2010s). The method was the immunoSEQ multiplex PCR assay. The entire isolated RNA was reverse transcribed using the High Capacity cDNA Reverse Transcription Kit, and thus expressed TCRB transcripts were sequenced. In TCRdb, the immuneACCESS table is reduced to in-frame sequences with V and J assigned. These tables do not hold every clone; where another copy was compared, an unresolved V gene accounts for under half, and the others remain unexplained. The sample table shows some 270,000 clones, and roughly an eighth are seen once. The ten largest make up around 0.03% of the sample. The sequenced sample was naive CD4+ T cells from blood. The intended sense of this specimen's cell subset or site label: true naive CD4+ T cells. These receptors were collected from a woman aged 40 to 50 in good health.

The chain joins TRBV5-8 to TRBJ1-5, with 7 bases fitting TRBD1. The CDR3 covers 15 residues. With V trimmed by 4 bases and J by 0 bases, 4 bases remained unmatched. Germline V gene data show CDR1 as SGHTS and CDR2 as YDEGEE. The CDR3 DNA is TGTGCCAGCAGCCCGGGACAGAATAGCAATCAGCCCCAGCATTTT. As protein: CASSPGQNSNQPQHF.

The V call is TRBV18, the J call TRBJ2-7; 14 positions match TRBD2. V gave up 5 bases and J gave up 0 bases; unmatched junction bases: 3. Looked up from germline, CDR1 is KGHSH and CDR2 is LQKENI. CDR3 size: 16 residues. CDR3 in amino acids: CASSAGLAGGSYEQYF. The CDR3 coding sequence is TGTGCCAGCTCAGCAGGACTAGCGGGGGGCTCCTACGAGCAGTACTTC.

In its sample, this clone was seen a few times. The rearrangement links TRBV6-6 to TRBJ1-2; D is unclear. Germline CDR1 MNHNY, CDR2 SVGAGI (reference sequence). The length of the CDR3 is 13 residues. V shed 8 bases and J shed 5 bases, with 15 bases lying between them. The CDR3: CASGVPADYGYTF. The CDR3 DNA sequence: TGTGCCAGCGGTGTGCCGGCGGATTATGGCTACACCTTC.

This clone was picked up a small number of times. This chain links TRBV5-4 with TRBJ1-1; 8 bases align to TRBD1. The CDR3 covers 14 residues. Germline loops: CDR1 SGHNT, CDR2 YYREEE (reference sequence). V trimming: 5 bases; J trimming: 2 bases; junction bases outside the gene matches: 5. CDR3 loop: CASRRQGSNTEAFF. The CDR3 coding sequence is TGTGCCAGCAGAAGACAGGGGAGTAACACTGAAGCTTTCTTT.

DNA for the CDR3: TGTGCCAGCAGCCGGGGGACCCAAGAGACCCAGTACTTC. Residues: CASSRGTQETQYF. The V gene is TRBV11-2, the J gene TRBJ2-5; perhaps TRBD2 as D (6 bases). Germline assignment: CDR1 SGHAT and CDR2 FQNNGV. V shed 5 bases and J shed 1 base, with 8 bases lying between them. This CDR3 is built from 13 residues.

In this sample, this clone turned up a few times. The chain has TRBV9 and TRBJ2-7; 8 bases line up with TRBD1. Per germline, CDR1 SGDLS and CDR2 YYNGEE. The CDR3 sequence is 15 residues long. The V segment lost 4 bases and the J segment 3 bases; nucleotides outside the gene matches: 9. The CDR3 bases are TGTGCCAGCAGCTTGGGGGACAGGCTCTTCTACGAGCAGTACTTC. Translating it yields CASSLGDRLFYEQYF.

V and J are TRBV6-1 and TRBJ2-7; 7 bases are a match to TRBD1. J gave up 1 base and V 2 bases, and 2 bases lay outside the gene matches. Germline V gives CDR1 MNHNS, CDR2 SASEGT. CDR3 length: 14 residues. CDR3 coding DNA: TGTGCCAGCAGTGAAAACAGGGGATCCTACGAGCAGTACTTC. Translation gives CASSENRGSYEQYF.

V is TRBV6-5 and J is TRBJ2-7; TRBD1 agrees at 9 bases. Unmatched junction bases numbered 9, after V lost 0 bases and J lost 6 bases. CDR3 length: 16 residues. CDR1 is MNHEY and CDR2 is SVGAGI in the germline V gene. The CDR3 coding sequence is TGTGCCAGCAGTTACTCTTGGGACAGGGCCACGTTCGAGCAGTACTTC. It codes for CASSYSWDRATFEQYF.

This clone was picked up a small number of times. The chain uses TRBV7-9 and TRBJ2-3, with D possibly being TRBD2 (5 bases). V shed 6 bases and J shed 2 bases, with 9 bases lying between them. Looked up from germline, CDR1 is SEHNR and CDR2 is FQNEAQ (reference sequence). The CDR3 consists of 13 residues. CDR3 protein: CASRRATTDTQYF. CDR3 nucleotide sequence: TGTGCCAGCAGGAGGGCCACCACAGATACGCAGTATTTT. Supplemented by reference TRBV7-9 and TRBJ2-3, the full variable domain reads DTGVSQNPRHKITKRGQNVTFRCDPISEHNRLYWYRQTLGQGPEFLTYFQNEAQLEKSRLLSDRFSAERPKGSFSTLEIQRTEQGDSAMYLCASRRATTDTQYFGPGTRLTVL.

A few counts support this clone. CDR3: CASSLSGGAGANVLTF. The CDR3 coding sequence is TGTGCCAGCAGCCTATCAGGAGGGGCTGGGGCCAACGTCCTGACTTTC. V and J are TRBV7-6 and TRBJ2-6; tentative D call: TRBD2 (6 bases). The CDR3 loop spans 16 amino acids. Trimming took 5 bases from V and 2 from J, leaving 13 bases between them. In germline, CDR1 is SGHVS, CDR2 FNYEAQ.

The rearrangement links TRBV7-8 to TRBJ2-7; 8 bases are a match to TRBD1. The CDR3 spans 15 residues. In germline, CDR1 is SGHVS, CDR2 FQNEAQ. Trimming removed 3 bases from V and 3 bases from J; junction bases left unmatched: 7. The CDR3 nucleotides read TGTGCCAGCAGCTTGACTACCGGGACAGGCTACGAGCAGTACTTC. The encoded protein is CASSLTTGTGYEQYF.

The sample holds a few counts of this clone. The chain is built from TRBV2 and TRBJ2-7; the match to TRBD2 covers 10 bases. Germline lookup yields CDR1 SNHLY and CDR2 FYNNEI. J was trimmed by 2 bases and V by 5 bases; bases with no gene match: 15. This CDR3 region has 18 residues. CDR3 bases: TGTGCCAGCAGTTCCCGCTCCGGAGGACTAGCGGAAACCTACGAGCAGTACTTC. Its protein product is CASSSRSGGLAETYEQYF.

This chain uses TRBV4-3 with TRBJ1-1, with TRBD1 matching over 8 bases. This CDR3 is built from 14 residues. Unmatched junction bases numbered 9, after V lost 5 bases and J lost 7 bases. Germline CDR1 and CDR2: LGHNA and YSLEER. This chain's CDR3 is CASSVDRGHGEAFF. For the CDR3, the DNA is TGCGCCAGCAGCGTAGACAGGGGACATGGTGAAGCTTTCTTT.

This clone was seen a handful of times. The chain has TRBV7-2 and TRBJ2-1, with unresolved D. Trimming took off 4 bases at V and 2 bases at J, with 12 bases between the two ends. From germline, CDR1 is SGHTA and CDR2 FQGNSA. CDR3 size: 15 residues. CDR3 region: CASSSTYDTYNEQFF. The CDR3 DNA is TGTGCCAGCAGCTCCACCTACGACACCTACAATGAGCAGTTCTTC.

The rearrangement joins TRBV18 to TRBJ2-5, with D possibly being TRBD1 (6 bases). This CDR3 contains 13 residues. Germline V gene lookup returns CDR1 KGHSH and CDR2 LQKENI. The V gene lost 8 bases and the J gene lost 2 bases, with 12 bases spanning the gap. The CDR3 DNA is TGTGCCAGCCGCCGGGACATACAAGAGACCCAGTACTTC. It codes for CASRRDIQETQYF.

This clone was detected only a few times. The chain links TRBV19 to TRBJ2-2; 8 bases are shared with TRBD2. This CDR3 spans 16 amino acids. From germline, CDR1 is LNHDA and CDR2 SQIVND (reference sequence). V trimming: 9 bases; J trimming: 0 bases; junction bases outside the gene matches: 9. DNA of the CDR3: TGTGCCAGCCGGACGGGGGGGCTACCGAACACCGGGGAGCTGTTTTTT. Translated, it gives CASRTGGLPNTGELFF.

The rearrangement joins TRBV5-4 to TRBJ2-3; 8 bases agree with TRBD2. The CDR3 has 17 residues. V lost 3 bases to trimming and J lost 5 bases; unmatched junction nucleotides: 14. Germline CDR1 is SGHNT and CDR2 is YYREEE (reference sequence). CDR3: CASSSPVTGGARDTQYF. The DNA for the CDR3 is TGTGCCAGCAGCTCCCCGGTAACGGGGGGGGCAAGAGATACGCAGTATTTT.

Only a few counts were recorded for this clone. The rearrangement uses TRBV7-2 and TRBJ2-7; D perhaps matches TRBD1 (6 bases). Germline V gives CDR1 SGHTA, CDR2 FQGNSA. The CDR3 spans 13 residues. The V end was cut by 8 bases, the J end by 2 bases, with 13 bases between. DNA for the CDR3: TGTGCCAGCGGATACAGGGAACCCTACGAGCAGTACTTC. It specifies CASGYREPYEQYF.

Only a few counts were recorded for this clone. The V and J genes are TRBV7-2 and TRBJ2-6; D is possibly TRBD1 (6 bases). Per germline, CDR1 SGHTA and CDR2 FQGNSA. V shed 5 bases and J shed 0 bases, with 14 bases lying between them. The CDR3 sequence is 17 residues long. The CDR3 protein is CASSLRAGDSGANVLTF. The CDR3 DNA reads as TGTGCCAGCAGCCTACGGGCAGGGGACTCTGGGGCCAACGTCCTGACTTTC. Variable domain in full (rest from reference TRBV7-2 and TRBJ2-6): GAGVSQSPSNKVTEKGKDVELRCDPISGHTALYWYRQSLGQGLEFLIYFQGNSAPDKSGLPSDRFSAERTGGSVSTLTIQRTQQEDSAVYLCASSLRAGDSGANVLTFGAGSRLTVL.

This clone was counted between two and nine times. The V and J genes are TRBV5-7 and TRBJ1-1; 7 nucleotides align to TRBD1. TRBV5-7 is recorded as an ORF, its role being uncertain. The CDR3 is made up of 15 amino acids. V lost 2 bases and J lost 8; bases outside the gene matches: 12. The DNA for the CDR3 is TGTGCCAGCAGCTTAAGAGTTGGGACAGCTGACGAAGCTTTCTTT. It encodes CASSLRVGTADEAFF.

In the case of this clone: Because it lacks the conserved phenylalanine or tryptophan at the end, this CDR3 is likely a read error. No DNA is shown, since the ends of the CDR3 on it are uncertain; the CDR3 is the one TCRdb lists. The V call is TRBV28, the J call TRBJ1-1; the D call of TRBD1 is as the table states it, not checked on the DNA. The CDR3 length is 12 residues, termini included. Germline lookup yields CDR1 MDHEN and CDR2 SYDVKM. The CDR3 sequence: CASSLLAGPGLV.

The chain joins TRBV6-6 to TRBJ1-1; D is uncertain. This CDR3 region has 14 residues. Trimming pared 2 bases from V and 3 bases from J, leaving 10 bases between. The V gene's germline CDR1 is MNHNY and CDR2 SVGAGI (reference sequence). The CDR3 region has the DNA TGTGCCAGCAGTTACGGCCCGGCGGACACTGAAGCTTTCTTT. Translating it yields CASSYGPADTEAFF.

This rearrangement joins TRBV6-1 to TRBJ1-1; TRBD1 matches 7 bases. Germline trimming cut 4 bases from V and 5 bases from J; bases unmatched to any gene: 4. The CDR3 runs 13 residues. Germline CDR1 and CDR2: MNHNS and SASEGT. The CDR3 DNA sequence: TGTGCCAGCAGTGGGAGGGGGCGGACTGAAGCTTTCTTT. It yields the protein CASSGRGRTEAFF.

This clone was detected a few times. This chain links TRBV19 with TRBJ2-7, with 10 positions matching TRBD2. Looked up from germline, CDR1 is LNHDA and CDR2 is SQIVND (reference sequence). The CDR3 covers 16 residues. V was pared by 5 bases and J by 2 bases, with 9 bases of the junction left unmatched. The CDR3 DNA reads TGTGCCAGTAGTGCTAGCGGGGGAGCCGATACCTACGAGCAGTACTTC. Translated, it gives CASSASGGADTYEQYF.

The chain carries TRBV19 and TRBJ1-4; 7 nucleotides agree with TRBD1. Germline CDR1 is LNHDA and CDR2 is SQIVND (reference sequence). The J segment lost 8 bases and the V segment lost 4 bases, leaving 7 bases of the junction unmatched. The CDR3 sequence is 14 residues long. The CDR3 DNA sequence: TGTGCCAGTAGTAGGCGACAGGGTGACGAAAAACTGTTTTTT. Amino acids: CASSRRQGDEKLFF.

The chain links TRBV2 to TRBJ1-6; possible D gene TRBD1, 5 bases. The CDR3 length is 14 residues. V gave up 6 bases and J gave up 7 bases, with 13 bases separating them. Germline CDR1 SNHLY, CDR2 FYNNEI. The CDR3: CASSARVANSPLHF. The CDR3 nucleotides read TGTGCCAGCAGCGCCAGGGTGGCGAATTCACCCCTCCACTTT. Supplemented by reference TRBV2 and TRBJ1-6, the full variable domain reads EPEVTQTPSHQVTQMGQEVILRCVPISNHLYFYWYRQILGQKVEFLVSFYNNEISEKSEIFDDQFSVERPDGSNFTLKIRSTKLEDSAMYFCASSARVANSPLHFGNGTRLTVT.

This clone has only a few counts. The chain links TRBV18 to TRBJ2-1, with 9 bases aligning to TRBD2. Trimming cost V 0 bases and J 7 bases; bases outside gene matches: 7. The length of the CDR3 is 16 residues. Per the germline V gene, CDR1 is KGHSH and CDR2 is LQKENI. The CDR3 bases are TGTGCCAGCTCACCACCCCCAGCGGGGGGATTGAATGAGCAGTTCTTC. As protein: CASSPPPAGGLNEQFF.

This clone turned up a few times. The chain recombines TRBV5-1 with TRBJ2-1, with 10 bases lining up with TRBD1. V shed 4 bases and J 6 bases; nucleotides not matched to a gene: 7. Germline loops: CDR1 SGHRS, CDR2 YFSETQ. The CDR3 is made up of 15 amino acids. The CDR3 protein is CASSGMTGGINEQFF. The CDR3, as DNA: TGCGCCAGCAGCGGAATGACAGGGGGCATCAATGAGCAGTTCTTC.